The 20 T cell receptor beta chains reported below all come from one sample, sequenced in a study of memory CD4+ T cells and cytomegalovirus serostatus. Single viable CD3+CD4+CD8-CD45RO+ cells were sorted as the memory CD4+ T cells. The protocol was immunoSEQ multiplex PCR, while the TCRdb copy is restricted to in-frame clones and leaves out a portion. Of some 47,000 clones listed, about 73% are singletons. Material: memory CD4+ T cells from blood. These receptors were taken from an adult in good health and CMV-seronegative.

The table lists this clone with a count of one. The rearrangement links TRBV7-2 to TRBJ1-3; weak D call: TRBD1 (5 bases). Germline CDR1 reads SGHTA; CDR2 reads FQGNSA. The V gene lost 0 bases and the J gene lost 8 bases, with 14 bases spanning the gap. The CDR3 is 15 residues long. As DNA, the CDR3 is TGTGCCAGCAGCTTAGCCGGGGGGGGATCCGACACCATATATTTT. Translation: CASSLAGGGSDTIYF. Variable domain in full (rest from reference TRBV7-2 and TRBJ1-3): GAGVSQSPSNKVTEKGKDVELRCDPISGHTALYWYRQSLGQGLEFLIYFQGNSAPDKSGLPSDRFSAERTGGSVSTLTIQRTQQEDSAVYLCASSLAGGGSDTIYFGEGSWLTVV.

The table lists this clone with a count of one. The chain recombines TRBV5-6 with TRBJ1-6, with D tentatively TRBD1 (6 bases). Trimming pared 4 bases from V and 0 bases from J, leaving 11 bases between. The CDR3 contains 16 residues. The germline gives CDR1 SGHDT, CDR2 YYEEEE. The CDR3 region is CASSGTGSSYNSPLHF. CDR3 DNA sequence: TGTGCCAGCAGCGGAACAGGGAGCTCCTATAATTCACCCCTCCACTTT. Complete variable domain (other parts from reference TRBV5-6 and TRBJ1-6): DAGVTQSPTHLIKTRGQQVTLRCSPKSGHDTVSWYQQALGQGPQFIFQYYEEEERQRGNFPDRFSGHQFPNYSSELNVNALLLGDSALYLCASSGTGSSYNSPLHFGNGTRLTVT.

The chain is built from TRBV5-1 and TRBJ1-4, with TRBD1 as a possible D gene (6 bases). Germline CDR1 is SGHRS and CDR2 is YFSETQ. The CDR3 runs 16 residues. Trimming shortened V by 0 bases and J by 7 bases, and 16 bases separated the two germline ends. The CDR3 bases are TGCGCCAGCAGCTTGGGGTGGGGGCTCCAAGGTGAAAAACTGTTTTTT. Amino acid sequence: CASSLGWGLQGEKLFF.

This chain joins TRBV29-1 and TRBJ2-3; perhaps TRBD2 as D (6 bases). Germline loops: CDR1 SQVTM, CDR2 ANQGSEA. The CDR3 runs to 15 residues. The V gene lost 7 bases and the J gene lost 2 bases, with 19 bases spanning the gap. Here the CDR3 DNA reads TGCAGCGCCTCACTGGGTAGCGGCAACACAGATACGCAGTATTTT. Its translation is CSASLGSGNTDTQYF.

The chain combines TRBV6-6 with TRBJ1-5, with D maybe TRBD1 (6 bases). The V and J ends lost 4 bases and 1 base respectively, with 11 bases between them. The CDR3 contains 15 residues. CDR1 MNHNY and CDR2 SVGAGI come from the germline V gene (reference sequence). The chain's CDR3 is CASSLTGFSNQPQHF. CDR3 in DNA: TGTGCCAGCAGTTTAACAGGGTTCAGCAATCAGCCCCAGCATTTT.

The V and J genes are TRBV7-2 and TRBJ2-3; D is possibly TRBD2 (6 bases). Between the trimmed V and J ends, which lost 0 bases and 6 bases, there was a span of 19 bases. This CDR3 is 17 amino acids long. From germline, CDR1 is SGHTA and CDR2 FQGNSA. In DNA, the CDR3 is TGTGCCAGCAGCTTAGCGCTCGGGGGACTCACCTCGGATACGCAGTATTTT. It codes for CASSLALGGLTSDTQYF. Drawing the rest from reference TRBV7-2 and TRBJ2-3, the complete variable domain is GAGVSQSPSNKVTEKGKDVELRCDPISGHTALYWYRQSLGQGLEFLIYFQGNSAPDKSGLPSDRFSAERTGGSVSTLTIQRTQQEDSAVYLCASSLALGGLTSDTQYFGPGTRLTVL.

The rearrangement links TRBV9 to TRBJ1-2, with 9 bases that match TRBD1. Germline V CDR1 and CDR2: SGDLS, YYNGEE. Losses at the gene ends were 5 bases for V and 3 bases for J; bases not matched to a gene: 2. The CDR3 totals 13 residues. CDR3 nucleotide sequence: TGTGCCAGCAGGGGACAGGGCGACTATGGCTACACCTTC. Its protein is CASRGQGDYGYTF.

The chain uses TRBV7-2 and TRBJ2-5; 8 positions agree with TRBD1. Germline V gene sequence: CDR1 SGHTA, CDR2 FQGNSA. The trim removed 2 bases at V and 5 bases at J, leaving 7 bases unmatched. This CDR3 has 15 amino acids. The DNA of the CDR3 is TGTGCCAGCAGCTTACTGGACAGGGTAAAGGAGACCCAGTACTTC. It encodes CASSLLDRVKETQYF.

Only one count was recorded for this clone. This CDR3 reads CASSLMMGETQYF. The CDR3 DNA is TGTGCCAGCAGCCTAATGATGGGGGAGACCCAGTACTTC. This chain uses TRBV5-5 with TRBJ2-5; D call uncertain. CDR1 SGHKS and CDR2 YYEKEE come from the germline V gene (reference sequence). The CDR3 runs 13 residues. The V end lost 4 bases, the J end lost 5 bases, and 12 bases lay between the germline ends.

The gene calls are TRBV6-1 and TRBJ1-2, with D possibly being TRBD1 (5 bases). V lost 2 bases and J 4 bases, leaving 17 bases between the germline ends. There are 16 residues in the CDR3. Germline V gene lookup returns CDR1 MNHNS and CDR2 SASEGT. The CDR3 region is CASSERAGRLGYGYTF. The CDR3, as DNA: TGTGCCAGCAGTGAAAGGGCAGGGAGGTTGGGCTATGGCTACACCTTC.

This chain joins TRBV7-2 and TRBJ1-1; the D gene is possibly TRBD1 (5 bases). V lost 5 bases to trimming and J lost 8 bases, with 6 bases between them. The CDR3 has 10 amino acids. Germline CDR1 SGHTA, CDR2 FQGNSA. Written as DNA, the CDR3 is TGTGCCAGCAGCCACAGGGAAGCTTTCTTT. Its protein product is CASSHREAFF.

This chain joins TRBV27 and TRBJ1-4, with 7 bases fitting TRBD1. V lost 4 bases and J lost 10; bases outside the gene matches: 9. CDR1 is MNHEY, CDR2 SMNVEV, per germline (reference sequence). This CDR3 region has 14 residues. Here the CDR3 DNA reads TGTGCCAGCAGTTGGGGCAGGGGGTTGGGAAAACTGTTTTTT. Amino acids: CASSWGRGLGKLFF.

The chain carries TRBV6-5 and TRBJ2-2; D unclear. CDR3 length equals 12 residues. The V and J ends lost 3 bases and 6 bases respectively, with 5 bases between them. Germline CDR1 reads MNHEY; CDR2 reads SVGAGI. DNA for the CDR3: TGTGCCAGCAGTTATTGGCCCGGGGAGCTGTTTTTT. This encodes CASSYWPGELFF.

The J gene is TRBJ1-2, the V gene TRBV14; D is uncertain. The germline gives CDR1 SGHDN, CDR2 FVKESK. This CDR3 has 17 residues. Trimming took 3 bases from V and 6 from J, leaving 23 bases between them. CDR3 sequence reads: CASSQKTGLGSLDGYTF. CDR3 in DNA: TGTGCCAGCAGCCAGAAGACCGGTCTAGGTTCACTGGATGGCTACACCTTC.

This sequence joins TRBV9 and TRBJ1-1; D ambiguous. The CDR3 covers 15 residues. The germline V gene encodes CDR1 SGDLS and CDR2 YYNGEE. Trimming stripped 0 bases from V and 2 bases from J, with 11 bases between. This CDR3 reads CASSVGGLGNTEAFF. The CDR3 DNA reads TGTGCCAGCAGCGTAGGGGGTCTTGGCAACACTGAAGCTTTCTTT. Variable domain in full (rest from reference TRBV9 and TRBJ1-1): DSGVTQTPKHLITATGQRVTLRCSPRSGDLSVYWYQQSLDQGLQFLIQYYNGEERAKGNILERFSAQQFPDLHSELNLSSLELGDSALYFCASSVGGLGNTEAFFGQGTRLTVV.

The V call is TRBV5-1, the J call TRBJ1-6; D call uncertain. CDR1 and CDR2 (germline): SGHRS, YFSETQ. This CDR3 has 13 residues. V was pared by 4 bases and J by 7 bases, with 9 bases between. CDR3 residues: CASSPLINSPLHF. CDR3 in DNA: TGCGCCAGCAGCCCGCTCATAAATTCACCCCTCCACTTT.

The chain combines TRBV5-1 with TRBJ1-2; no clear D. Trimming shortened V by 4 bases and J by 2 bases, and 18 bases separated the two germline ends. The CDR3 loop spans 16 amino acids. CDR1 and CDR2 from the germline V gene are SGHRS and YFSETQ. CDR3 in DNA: TGCGCCAGCAGCCCGGGCGGTCAGAGTTCCAACTATGGCTACACCTTC. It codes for CASSPGGQSSNYGYTF.

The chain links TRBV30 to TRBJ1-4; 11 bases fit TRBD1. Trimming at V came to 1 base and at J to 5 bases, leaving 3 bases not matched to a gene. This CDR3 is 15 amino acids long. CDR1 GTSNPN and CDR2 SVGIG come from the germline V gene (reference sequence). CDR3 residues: CAWSEGTGGNEKLFF. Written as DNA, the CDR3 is TGTGCCTGGAGTGAGGGGACAGGGGGAAATGAAAAACTGTTTTTT.

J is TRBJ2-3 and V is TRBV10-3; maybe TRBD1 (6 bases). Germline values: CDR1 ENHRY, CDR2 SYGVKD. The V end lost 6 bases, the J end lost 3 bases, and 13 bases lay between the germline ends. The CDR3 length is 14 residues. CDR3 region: CAISLGQNTDTQYF. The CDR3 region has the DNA TGTGCCATCAGCCTTGGACAGAATACAGATACGCAGTATTTT.

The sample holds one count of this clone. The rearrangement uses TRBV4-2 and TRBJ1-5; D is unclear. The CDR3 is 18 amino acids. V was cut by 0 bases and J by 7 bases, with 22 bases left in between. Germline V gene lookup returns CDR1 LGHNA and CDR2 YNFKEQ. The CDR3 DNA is TGTGCCAGCAGCCAAGATCGGGAGGGCAGAAATGTAGTACAGCCCCAGCATTTT. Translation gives CASSQDREGRNVVQPQHF.